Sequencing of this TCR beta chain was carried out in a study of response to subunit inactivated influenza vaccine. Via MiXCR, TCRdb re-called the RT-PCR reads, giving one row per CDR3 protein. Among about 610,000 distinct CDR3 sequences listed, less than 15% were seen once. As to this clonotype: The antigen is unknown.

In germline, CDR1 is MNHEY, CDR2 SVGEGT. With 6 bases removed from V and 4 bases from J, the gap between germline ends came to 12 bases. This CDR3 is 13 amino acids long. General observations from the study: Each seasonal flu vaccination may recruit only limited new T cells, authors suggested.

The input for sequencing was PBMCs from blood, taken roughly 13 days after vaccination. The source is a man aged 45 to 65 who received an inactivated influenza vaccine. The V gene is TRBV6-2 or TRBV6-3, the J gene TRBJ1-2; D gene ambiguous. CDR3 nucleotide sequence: TGTGCCAGCAGACCTATACGCTCCTATGGCTACACCTTC. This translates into CASRPIRSYGYTF.